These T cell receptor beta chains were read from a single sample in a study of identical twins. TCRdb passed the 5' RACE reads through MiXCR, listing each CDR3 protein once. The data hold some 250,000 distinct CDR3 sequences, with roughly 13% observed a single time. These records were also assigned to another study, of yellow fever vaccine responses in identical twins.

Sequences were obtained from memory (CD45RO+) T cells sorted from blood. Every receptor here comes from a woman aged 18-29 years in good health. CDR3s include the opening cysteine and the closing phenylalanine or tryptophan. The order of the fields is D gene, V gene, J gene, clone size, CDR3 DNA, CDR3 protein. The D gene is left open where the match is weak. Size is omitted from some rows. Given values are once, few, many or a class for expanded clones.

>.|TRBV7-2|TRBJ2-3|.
TGTGCCAGCAGCTTAGGCAGCGTTGCAGATACGCAGTATTTT
CASSLGSVADTQYF
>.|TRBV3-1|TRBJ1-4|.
TGTGCCAGCAGCCAAGGTAGGGACGGACCAACTAATGAAAAACTGTTTTTT
CASSQGRDGPTNEKLFF
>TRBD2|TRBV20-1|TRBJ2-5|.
TGCAGTGCTAGAGAGGCTAGCGGGAGGCCCCTCGAGGAGACCCAGTACTTC
CSAREASGRPLEETQYF
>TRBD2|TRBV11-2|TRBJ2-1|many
TGTGCCAGCAGCTTTCCCACCTCAGCGGGGGGGGGTGTTAGTGAGCAGTTCTTC
CASSFPTSAGGGVSEQFF
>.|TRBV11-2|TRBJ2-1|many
TGTGCCAGCAGCTTGTCCGGGGGAAAGTCGTACAATGAGCAGTTCTTC
CASSLSGGKSYNEQFF
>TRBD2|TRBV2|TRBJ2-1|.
TGTGCCACAAGAGCGGGAGGGGGGAACAATGAGCAGTTCTTC
CATRAGGGNNEQFF
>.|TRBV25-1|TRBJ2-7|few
TGTGCCAGCGGACAGAACTCCTACGAGCAGTACTTC
CASGQNSYEQYF
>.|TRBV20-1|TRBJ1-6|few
TGCAGTGCTAGAGATATACCAGGGTATGATTCACCCCTCCACTTT
CSARDIPGYDSPLHF
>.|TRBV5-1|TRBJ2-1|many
TGCGCCAGCAGCGACGGGAGCTCCTACAATGAGCAGTTCTTC
CASSDGSSYNEQFF
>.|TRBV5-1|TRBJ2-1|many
TGCGCCAGCATGAAGTCAGACCGAAGCTCCTACAATGAGCAGTTCTTC
CASMKSDRSSYNEQFF
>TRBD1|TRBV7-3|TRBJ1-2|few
TGTGCCAGCAGCCCTGAACAGGGGGCGAACTATGGCTACACCTTC
CASSPEQGANYGYTF
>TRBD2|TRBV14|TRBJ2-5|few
TGTGCCAGCAGCCAAGTTACGGCTAGCGGGAGAGGGGAGACCCAGTACTTC
CASSQVTASGRGETQYF
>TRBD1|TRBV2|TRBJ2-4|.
TGTGCCAGCAGTGGGACAGGGCAACTAGCCAAAAACATTCAGTACTTC
CASSGTGQLAKNIQYF
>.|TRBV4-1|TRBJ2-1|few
TGCGCCAGCAGCCAACCAGGGAACCAAAACAATGAGCAGTTCTTC
CASSQPGNQNNEQFF